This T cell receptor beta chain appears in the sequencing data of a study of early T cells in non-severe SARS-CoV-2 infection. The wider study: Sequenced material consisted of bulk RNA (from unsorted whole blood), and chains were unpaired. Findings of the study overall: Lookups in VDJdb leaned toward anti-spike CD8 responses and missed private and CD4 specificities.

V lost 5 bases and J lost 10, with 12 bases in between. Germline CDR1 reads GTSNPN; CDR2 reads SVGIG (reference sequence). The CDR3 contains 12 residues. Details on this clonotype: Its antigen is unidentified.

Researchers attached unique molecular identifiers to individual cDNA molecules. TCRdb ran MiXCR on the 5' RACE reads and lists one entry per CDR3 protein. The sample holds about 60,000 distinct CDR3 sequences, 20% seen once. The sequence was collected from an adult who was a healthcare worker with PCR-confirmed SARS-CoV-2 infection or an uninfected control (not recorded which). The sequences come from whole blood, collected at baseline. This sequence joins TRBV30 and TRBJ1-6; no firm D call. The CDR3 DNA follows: TGTGCCTGGGAGCAGAACGGGTCACCCCTCCACTTT. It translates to CAWEQNGSPLHF.